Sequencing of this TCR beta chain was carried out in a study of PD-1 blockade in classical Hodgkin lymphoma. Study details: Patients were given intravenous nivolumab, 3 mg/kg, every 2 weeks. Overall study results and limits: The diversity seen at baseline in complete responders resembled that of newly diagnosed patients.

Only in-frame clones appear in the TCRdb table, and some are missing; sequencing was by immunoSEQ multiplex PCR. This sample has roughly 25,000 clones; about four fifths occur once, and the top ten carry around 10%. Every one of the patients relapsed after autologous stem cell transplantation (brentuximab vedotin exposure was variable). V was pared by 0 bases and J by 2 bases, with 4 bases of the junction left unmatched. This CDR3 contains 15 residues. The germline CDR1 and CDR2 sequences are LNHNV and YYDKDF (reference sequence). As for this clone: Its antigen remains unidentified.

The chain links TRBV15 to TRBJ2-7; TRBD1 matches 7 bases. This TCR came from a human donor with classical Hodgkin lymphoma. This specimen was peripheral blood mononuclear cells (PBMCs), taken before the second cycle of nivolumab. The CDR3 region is CATSRERGTAYEQYF. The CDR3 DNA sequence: TGTGCCACCAGCAGAGAACGAGGGACAGCCTACGAGCAGTACTTC.